The 8 T cell receptor beta chains in this list originate from one sample, sequenced in a study of control samples from healthy donors and cancer patients. Data came from immunoSEQ multiplex PCR; TCRdb stores just in-frame clones and leaves some out. This sample has around 110,000 clones, with roughly 91% found just once. The sequenced sample was blood. The source is a woman in her seventies in good health.

This rearrangement joins TRBV5-1 to TRBJ1-3; no clear D gene. V lost 0 bases and J 3 bases, leaving 13 bases between the germline ends. The CDR3 has 16 amino acids. CDR1 SGHRS and CDR2 YFSETQ come from the germline V gene. CDR3 residues: CASSLDGRRLGNTIYF. For the CDR3, the DNA is TGCGCCAGCAGCTTGGACGGCAGGCGGCTTGGAAACACCATATATTTT.

The chain links TRBV14 to TRBJ2-1; D might be TRBD1 or TRBD2, each matching 6 bases. Germline CDR1 reads SGHDN; CDR2 reads FVKESK. Trimming removed 6 bases at V and 3 bases at J, with 9 bases between. There are 13 residues in the CDR3. In DNA form, the CDR3 reads TGTGCCAGCAGGCGGGACATCTACAATGAGCAGTTCTTC. Amino acids: CASRRDIYNEQFF.

The V call is TRBV7-9, the J call TRBJ1-3; D is uncertain. Between the trimmed V and J ends, which lost 3 bases and 0 bases, there was a span of 6 bases. The CDR3 sequence is 14 residues long. Germline CDR1 and CDR2: SEHNR and FQNEAQ (reference sequence). The CDR3 DNA is TGTGCCAGCAGCTTCGGGAACTCTGGAAACACCATATATTTT. This sequence encodes CASSFGNSGNTIYF. The whole variable domain, remainder taken from reference TRBV7-9 and TRBJ1-3, is DTGVSQNPRHKITKRGQNVTFRCDPISEHNRLYWYRQTLGQGPEFLTYFQNEAQLEKSRLLSDRFSAERPKGSFSTLEIQRTEQGDSAMYLCASSFGNSGNTIYFGEGSWLTVV.

This clone was found a few times. J is TRBJ2-3 and V is TRBV13, with a weak D call TRBD2 (7 bases). Trimming removed 7 bases at V and 6 bases at J, with 20 bases between. The CDR3 extends over 15 amino acids. Per germline, CDR1 PRHDT and CDR2 FYEKMQ (reference sequence). Here the CDR3 reads CASNLWGGLTDTQYF. The CDR3 bases are TGTGCCAGCAATCTTTGGGGGGGCCTAACGGATACGCAGTATTTT.

This chain connects TRBV20-1 to TRBJ2-3, with 8 bases matching TRBD2. Germline V gene data show CDR1 as DFQATT and CDR2 as SNEGSKA (reference sequence). Unmatched junction bases numbered 5, after V lost 3 bases and J lost 0 bases. CDR3 size: 15 residues. The CDR3 loop is CSASRRGASTDTQYF. The CDR3 DNA follows: TGCAGTGCTAGTCGGCGGGGGGCTAGCACAGATACGCAGTATTTT.

The chain recombines TRBV21-1 with TRBJ1-3; TRBD1 was called by the table and not checked on the DNA. TRBV21-1 constitutes a pseudogene. This CDR3 has 15 amino acids. In nucleotides, the CDR3 is TGTGCCAGCAGCAAAGGGCCAGGCTCTGGAAACACCATATATTTT. Amino acids: CASSKGPGSGNTIYF.

This chain connects TRBV11-3 to TRBJ2-1, with 8 bases that match TRBD1. CDR3 size: 15 residues. The germline gives CDR1 SGHNT, CDR2 YENEEA. J gave up 3 bases and V 4 bases, and 5 bases lay outside the gene matches. CDR3 DNA: TGTGCCAGCAGCTCCGGACAGGGAAGCTACAATGAGCAGTTCTTC. Protein product: CASSSGQGSYNEQFF. Drawing the rest from reference TRBV11-3 and TRBJ2-1, the complete variable domain is EAGVVQSPRYKIIEKKQPVAFWCNPISGHNTLYWYLQNLGQGPELLIRYENEEAVDDSQLPKDRFSAERLKGVDSTLKIQPAELGDSAVYLCASSSGQGSYNEQFFGPGTRLTVL.

The chain links TRBV6-5 to TRBJ1-1; D is unresolved. Trimming pared 0 bases from V and 1 base from J, leaving 9 bases between. CDR1 is MNHEY and CDR2 is SVGAGI in the germline V gene. CDR3 size: 15 residues. The CDR3 is CASSYSRRRNTEAFF. CDR3 sequence (DNA): TGTGCCAGCAGTTACTCGAGAAGGCGGAACACTGAAGCTTTCTTT.